The rows below give T cell receptor beta chains drawn from one sample of a study of T cell repertoires in ileal Crohn's disease. TCRdb keeps only in-frame clones here, not all; method: immunoSEQ multiplex PCR. Of around 14,000 clones in the sample, around two thirds were seen once. Input material: ileal tissue. These receptors all come from an adult with Crohn's disease. Each CDR3 is given with its conserved first and last residue. The D gene is left open where the match is weak. Clone size appears in some rows only: once, few, many, or a class for an expanded clone.

V	D	size	J	DNA	CDR3
TRBV2	.	.	TRBJ2-5	TGTGCCAGTCTGGAACCCACTAGAGCAGAGACCCAGTACTTC	CASLEPTRAETQYF
TRBV4-2	.	.	TRBJ2-7	TGTGCCAGCACCGAGCAGGAGGGCTACGAGCAGTACTTC	CASTEQEGYEQYF
TRBV4-2	TRBD1	.	TRBJ2-1	TGTGCCAGCAGCCGGTCGGAGGGACAGGGAAATGAGCAGTTCTTC	CASSRSEGQGNEQFF
TRBV19	.	.	TRBJ2-7	TGTGCCAGTAACGTGGCGGGGAACGAGCAGTACTTC	CASNVAGNEQYF
TRBV19	.	.	TRBJ1-1	TGTGCCAGTAGTCTACCACAAGTCACTGAAGCTTTCTTT	CASSLPQVTEAFF
TRBV2	TRBD2	.	TRBJ2-3	TGTGCCAGCGGGCGGGGGGACACAGATACGCAGTATTTT	CASGRGDTDTQYF
TRBV19	.	.	TRBJ2-2	TGTGCCAGTAGTATAGTTACTGCCGGGGAGCTGTTTTTT	CASSIVTAGELFF
TRBV30	.	once	TRBJ1-3	TGTGCCTGGAGTACCGGGAGCTCTGGAAACACCATATATTTT	CAWSTGSSGNTIYF
TRBV9	.	.	TRBJ2-7	TGTGCCAGCAGCGCGGGGACGCTTACCTACGAGCAGTACTTC	CASSAGTLTYEQYF
TRBV5-1	TRBD1	.	TRBJ2-7	TGCGCCAGCAGCTCCAATCCAGGGGGCCCTTACGAGCAGTACTTC	CASSSNPGGPYEQYF
TRBV18	TRBD1	medium-sized	TRBJ1-2	TGTGCCAGCTCACCTCCGGCCAGGGGGCTCGGCTATGGCTACACCTTC	CASSPPARGLGYGYTF
TRBV7-8	.	once	TRBJ1-4	TGTGCCAGCAGCCACGGGAAGGGGCAAGAAGAAAAACTGTTTTTT	CASSHGKGQEEKLFF
TRBV6-1	.	.	TRBJ2-7	TGTGCCAGCAGTGAGGAGCACAACTACGAGCAGTACTTC	CASSEEHNYEQYF
TRBV7-2	TRBD2	medium-sized	TRBJ2-5	TGTGCCAGCAGCTTAAGCGGGGTGGGGGAGACCCAGTACTTC	CASSLSGVGETQYF
TRBV7-2	TRBD2	.	TRBJ2-3	TGTGCCAGCAGCTTAGACTCGACTAGCGAAACCTTCACAGATACGCAGTATTTT	CASSLDSTSETFTDTQYF
TRBV2	.	.	TRBJ1-2	TGTGCCAGCAGTGTTTTCTATGGCTACACCTTC	CASSVFYGYTF
TRBV6-5	TRBD2	.	TRBJ2-7	TGTGCCAGCTCAGCCCGAGCGGGGGCCCTCTACGAGCAGTACTTC	CASSARAGALYEQYF
TRBV7-3	.	.	TRBJ1-5	TGTGCCAGCAGCTCGGACGGGAATCAGCCCCAGCATTTT	CASSSDGNQPQHF
TRBV6-1	.	.	TRBJ2-3	TGTGCCAGCAGGGTTGGACAGTCCACAGATACGCAGTATTTT	CASRVGQSTDTQYF
TRBV7-3	.	.	TRBJ1-2	TGTGCCAGCAGCTTAACTGCCCAGGGATACGACTATGGCTACACCTTC	CASSLTAQGYDYGYTF
TRBV6-1	.	.	TRBJ2-7	TGTGCCAGCAGTGGTCAACGGGTGGGGGAATACTACGAGCAGTACTTC	CASSGQRVGEYYEQYF
TRBV11-2	.	.	TRBJ2-7	TGTGCCAGCAGCTTTACACAGGGTGGCGAGCAGTACTTC	CASSFTQGGEQYF
TRBV19	.	.	TRBJ1-2	TGTGCCAGTACCATATGGACAGAACCCTATGGCTACACCTTC	CASTIWTEPYGYTF
TRBV30	.	.	TRBJ1-1	TGTGCCTGGAGGAACCGGGACAACCCCAAAGCTTTCTTT	CAWRNRDNPKAFF
TRBV2	.	.	TRBJ2-7	TGTGCCAGCAGTCTCCGGGACGGCTCCTACGAGCAGTACTTC	CASSLRDGSYEQYF
TRBV5-1	TRBD1	.	TRBJ1-4	TGCGCCAGCAGCACCAACCCGGGACAGGGCGCTAATGAAAAACTGTTTTTT	CASSTNPGQGANEKLFF
TRBV7-9	.	.	TRBJ2-2	TGTGCCAGCAGCCTAGGGACACCCATTGTTGGAACCGGGGAGCTGTTTTTT	CASSLGTPIVGTGELFF
TRBV4-2	.	.	TRBJ1-1	TGTGCCAGCAGCCAGCCGGAGGGGTACATGAACACTGAAGCTTTCTTT	CASSQPEGYMNTEAFF
TRBV7-3	TRBD2	.	TRBJ2-5	TGTGCCAGCAGCCCGGGACTAGCGGGGGGGCGCAGAGAGACCCAGTACTTC	CASSPGLAGGRRETQYF
TRBV2	.	.	TRBJ1-1	TGTGCCAGCAGTGAGCCGGTCATGAACACTGAAGCTTTCTTT	CASSEPVMNTEAFF
TRBV7-3	.	few	TRBJ1-5	TGTGCCAGCAGCCCGGCGAAGGGGCAGCCCCAGCATTTT	CASSPAKGQPQHF
TRBV15	.	.	TRBJ1-2	TGTGCCACCAGCAGAGTCCGGGAGGCTGGCTACACCTTC	CATSRVREAGYTF
TRBV7-2	.	few	TRBJ1-6	TGTGCCAGCAGCTTAGCAATAGGTATCTCCTATAATTCACCCCTCCACTTT	CASSLAIGISYNSPLHF
TRBV5-1	.	.	TRBJ2-5	TGCGCCAGCAGTTTCCAAGAGACCCAGTACTTC	CASSFQETQYF
TRBV4-1	.	.	TRBJ2-3	TGCGCCAGCAGCCAAGATAGGGTCGGTTTGGATACGCAGTATTTT	CASSQDRVGLDTQYF
TRBV7-9	TRBD1	.	TRBJ2-2	TGTGCCAGCAGCTCCGGGACAGGGGAGAACACCGGGGAGCTGTTTTTT	CASSSGTGENTGELFF
TRBV5-1	.	.	TRBJ2-2	TGCGCCAGCAGCTTGTCCCCGAATGCCGGGGAGCTGTTTTTT	CASSLSPNAGELFF
TRBV4-2	.	medium-sized	TRBJ1-1	TGTGCCAGCAGCCAAGATCTCGCGGGAAACACTGAAGCTTTCTTT	CASSQDLAGNTEAFF
TRBV10-1	.	few	TRBJ2-1	TGCGCCAGCAGTGAGACGGGGGATTTCTACAATGAGCAGTTCTTC	CASSETGDFYNEQFF
TRBV5-1	.	.	TRBJ2-3	TGCGCCAGCAGCTTGGTCTCGGGGGATACGCAGTATTTT	CASSLVSGDTQYF
TRBV9	.	.	TRBJ2-7	TGTGCCAGCAGCGTACAGTTCGACGAGCAGTACTTC	CASSVQFDEQYF
TRBV7-9	.	.	TRBJ1-1	TGTGCCAGCAGCTCTGGGGCACAGGGTTTGACTGAAGCTTTCTTT	CASSSGAQGLTEAFF
TRBV29-1	TRBD2	.	TRBJ2-5	TGCAGCGTTGAAGATCTAGCGGGGGGAGAGACCCAGTACTTC	CSVEDLAGGETQYF
TRBV27	.	.	TRBJ2-1	TGTGCCAGCAGTTTGTTGGGGAAGAATGAGCAGTTCTTC	CASSLLGKNEQFF
TRBV19	.	few	TRBJ2-5	TGTGCCAGTAGCTGGGGTCCCTATGAGACCCAGTACTTC	CASSWGPYETQYF
TRBV5-1	.	.	TRBJ2-1	TGCGCCAGCAGCTTGGACTGGGCTTTCTCCTACAATGAGCAGTTCTTC	CASSLDWAFSYNEQFF
TRBV9	.	.	TRBJ2-7	TGTGCCAGCAGCGTGGCCAGGGAAACCTACGAGCAGTACTTC	CASSVARETYEQYF
TRBV5-6	TRBD2	few	TRBJ2-7	TGTGCCAGCAAACCGGGACTAGGGCCCCGCGAGCAGTACTTC	CASKPGLGPREQYF
TRBV19	.	few	TRBJ2-3	TGTGCCAGTAGTATGGTCTCAGATACGCAGTATTTT	CASSMVSDTQYF
TRBV27	.	.	TRBJ1-2	TGTGCCAGCACCCGGAGGGGGGCAAACTATGGCTACACCTTC	CASTRRGANYGYTF
TRBV27	.	.	TRBJ2-5	TGTGCCAGCAGTTTTCGCCGCTGGGAGACCCAGTACTTC	CASSFRRWETQYF